Below, 22 T cell receptor beta chains from the same sample are listed, as sequenced in a study of control samples from healthy donors and cancer patients. This table comes from immunoSEQ multiplex PCR, and its TCRdb copy is limited to in-frame clones, with some not included. The data show roughly 83,000 clones, with almost 85% seen just once and around a tenth held by the top ten. Sequenced sample: blood. These receptors all stem from a woman aged 55-69 years in good health.

The chain couples TRBV5-1 to TRBJ1-6; D is undetermined. CDR1 SGHRS and CDR2 YFSETQ come from the germline V gene. This CDR3 has 15 amino acids. V dropped 4 bases and J dropped 10 bases, with 18 bases sitting between them. CDR3 region: CASSALGLQESPLHF. The CDR3 nucleotides read TGCGCCAGCAGCGCCCTCGGATTGCAGGAATCACCCCTCCACTTT.

This clone was seen more than once but under ten times. The chain uses TRBV7-2 and TRBJ1-5; 7 bases align to TRBD1. CDR1 and CDR2 (germline): SGHTA, FQGNSA. This CDR3 has 17 residues. The V segment lost 1 base and the J segment 1 base; nucleotides outside the gene matches: 7. CDR3 amino acids: CASSLDLRQGSNQPQHF. The CDR3 DNA is TGTGCCAGCAGCTTAGACCTTAGACAGGGAAGCAATCAGCCCCAGCATTTT.

This rearrangement joins TRBV10-3 to TRBJ1-1, with D unresolved. Trimming took off 6 bases at V and 0 bases at J, with 5 bases between the two ends. Germline V gene lookup returns CDR1 ENHRY and CDR2 SYGVKD. This CDR3 region has 12 residues. The chain's CDR3 is CAISLMNTEAFF. The DNA of the CDR3 is TGTGCCATCAGCCTTATGAACACTGAAGCTTTCTTT.

This chain links TRBV28 with TRBJ1-4; a possible D gene is TRBD1 (5 bases). V gave up 8 bases and J gave up 4 bases, with 20 bases separating them. This CDR3 comprises 16 residues. Germline CDR1 and CDR2: MDHEN and SYDVKM. CDR3 sequence: CASLSEGAEHNEKLFF. The CDR3, as DNA: TGTGCCAGCCTCTCGGAAGGGGCAGAACATAATGAAAAACTGTTTTTT. Combining the CDR3 with reference TRBV28 and TRBJ1-4 gives the whole variable domain DVKVTQSSRYLVKRTGEKVFLECVQDMDHENMFWYRQDPGLGLRLIYFSYDVKMKEKGDIPEGYSVSREKKERFSLILESASTNQTSMYLCASLSEGAEHNEKLFFGSGTQLSVL.

The genes are TRBV18 and TRBJ1-4; the match to TRBD1 covers 7 bases. There are 14 residues in the CDR3. From germline, CDR1 is KGHSH and CDR2 LQKENI. Trimming cost V 4 bases and J 5 bases; bases outside gene matches: 4. The chain's CDR3 is CASSQARGNEKLFF. DNA for the CDR3: TGTGCCAGCTCACAGGCCAGGGGGAATGAAAAACTGTTTTTT.

This clone was picked up a small number of times. Within the sample, other DNA sequences also encode this same CDR3. The chain carries TRBV15 and TRBJ1-2; 8 bases align to TRBD1. Germline lookup yields CDR1 LNHNV and CDR2 YYDKDF (reference sequence). The CDR3 has 13 amino acids. Trimming at V came to 3 bases and at J to 7 bases, leaving 4 bases not matched to a gene. CDR3 region: CATSSRTGSGYTF. The CDR3 nucleotides are TGTGCCACCAGCAGCCGGACAGGGAGTGGCTACACCTTC.

This chain links TRBV24-1 with TRBJ2-1, with TRBD1 matching over 9 bases. Germline-derived CDR1 and CDR2 are KGHDR and SFDVKD. Trimming at V came to 4 bases and at J to 4 bases, leaving 7 bases not matched to a gene. The CDR3 is 16 amino acids. CDR3 protein: CATSDPGQGKYNEQFF. In DNA, the CDR3 is TGTGCCACCAGTGACCCTGGACAGGGGAAGTACAATGAGCAGTTCTTC.

This sequence joins TRBV7-2 and TRBJ2-2; D gene ambiguous. V lost 2 bases and J 4 bases, leaving 8 bases between the germline ends. Germline CDR1 is SGHTA and CDR2 is FQGNSA. CDR3 length: 14 residues. This chain's CDR3 is CASSLRGGTGELFF. DNA of the CDR3: TGTGCCAGCAGCTTACGCGGCGGCACCGGGGAGCTGTTTTTT.

This clone was counted once. CDR3 protein: CASSYSLRETQYF. The CDR3 DNA follows: TGTGCCAGCAGTTACAGCCTAAGGGAGACCCAGTACTTC. V usage is TRBV6-5 and J usage is TRBJ2-5; no definite D call. Germline V gives CDR1 MNHEY, CDR2 SVGAGI. Deletions cut 2 bases from V and 5 bases from J, with 9 bases between. CDR3 size: 13 residues.

This clone was observed a few times. The chain links TRBV6-5 to TRBJ1-3, with 8 bases identical to TRBD1. V gave up 4 bases and J gave up 1 base; unmatched junction bases: 6. Germline assignment: CDR1 MNHEY and CDR2 SVGAGI. This CDR3 contains 16 residues. DNA of the CDR3: TGTGCCAGCAGTTCCGGACAGGGCCGATCTGGAAACACCATATATTTT. Translating gives CASSSGQGRSGNTIYF.

This chain uses TRBV6-5 with TRBJ1-1, with D uncertain. This CDR3 has 13 amino acids. Germline V gene data show CDR1 as MNHEY and CDR2 as SVGAGI. The V end lost 2 bases, the J end lost 4 bases, and 8 bases lay between the germline ends. CDR3 in amino acids: CASSYGESTEAFF. CDR3 sequence (DNA): TGTGCCAGCAGTTACGGGGAGTCCACTGAAGCTTTCTTT.

This clone was counted once. V is TRBV9 and J is TRBJ2-5; 15 bases line up with TRBD2. The junction had 13 bases not matched to a gene; V was cut back by 3 bases and J by 4 bases. The CDR3 is 19 amino acids. Looked up from germline, CDR1 is SGDLS and CDR2 is YYNGEE. The CDR3: CASSERPGLAGGMGETQYF. The CDR3 DNA reads as TGTGCCAGCAGCGAACGACCGGGACTAGCGGGAGGAATGGGAGAGACCCAGTACTTC.

The chain is built from TRBV19 and TRBJ1-5; 7 bases map to TRBD1. The V and J ends lost 8 bases and 4 bases, in that order; junction bases with no gene match: 14. This CDR3 spans 16 amino acids. Germline V CDR1 and CDR2: LNHDA, SQIVND (reference sequence). The CDR3 loop reads CASLGRGETGNQPQHF. The CDR3 nucleotides read TGTGCCAGTCTAGGTCGGGGGGAGACAGGGAATCAGCCCCAGCATTTT.

The table lists this clone with a count of one. The CDR3 loop is CASSYRLGDTQYF. In DNA, the CDR3 is TGTGCCAGCAGTTATAGACTGGGAGATACGCAGTATTTT. The chain couples TRBV6-6 to TRBJ2-3; no reliable D call. This CDR3 spans 13 amino acids. CDR1 MNHNY and CDR2 SVGAGI come from the germline V gene (reference sequence). V lost 3 bases to trimming and J lost 5 bases, with 9 bases between them.

The chain joins TRBV4-2 to TRBJ2-3; perhaps TRBD2 as D (6 bases). Germline assignment: CDR1 LGHNA and CDR2 YNFKEQ. Trimming removed 2 bases at V and 1 base at J, with 16 bases between. The CDR3 has 17 residues. CDR3 coding DNA: TGTGCCAGCAGCCAAAACTTGGCTAGCGCTGGCACAGATACGCAGTATTTT. Residues: CASSQNLASAGTDTQYF.

This chain links TRBV9 with TRBJ1-1, with a tentative D call TRBD1 (5 bases). The germline CDR1 and CDR2 sequences are SGDLS and YYNGEE. The V end was cut by 0 bases, the J end by 6 bases, with 12 bases between. The CDR3 loop spans 14 amino acids. CDR3 bases: TGTGCCAGCAGCGTAGCCGGGGGGAGCGCTGAAGCTTTCTTT. Translated: CASSVAGGSAEAFF. Filled out from reference TRBV9 and TRBJ1-1, the complete variable domain reads DSGVTQTPKHLITATGQRVTLRCSPRSGDLSVYWYQQSLDQGLQFLIQYYNGEERAKGNILERFSAQQFPDLHSELNLSSLELGDSALYFCASSVAGGSAEAFFGQGTRLTVV.

This clone was detected only a few times. The chain couples TRBV5-6 to TRBJ2-2; D is ambiguous. The CDR3 is 13 residues long. Germline assignment: CDR1 SGHDT and CDR2 YYEEEE. V lost 0 bases and J lost 6, with 6 bases in between. DNA of the CDR3: TGTGCCAGCAGCTTGGTTGTCGCCGGGGAGCTGTTTTTT. Translated, it gives CASSLVVAGELFF.

The V gene is TRBV3-1 (or the pseudogene TRBV3-2), the J gene TRBJ1-5; D is unresolved. The CDR3 is 13 amino acids. V was pared by 1 base and J by 5 bases, with 6 bases between. Germline-derived CDR1 and CDR2 are LGHDT and YNNKEL (reference sequence). CDR3 DNA sequence: TGTGCCAGCAGCCAAGGGGCCTATCAGCCCCAGCATTTT. Translated, it gives CASSQGAYQPQHF.

DNA for the CDR3: TGTGCCAGCAGCCCTGACACAGGGGCCTTTCAAGAGACCCAGTACTTC. Translating gives CASSPDTGAFQETQYF. The gene calls are TRBV5-4 and TRBJ2-5; 7 positions match TRBD1. The length of the CDR3 is 16 residues. Germline-derived CDR1 and CDR2 are SGHNT and YYREEE (reference sequence). The junction had 11 bases not matched to a gene; V was cut back by 4 bases and J by 2 bases. Full variable domain (outside the CDR3, taken from reference TRBV5-4 and TRBJ2-5): ETGVTQSPTHLIKTRGQQVTLRCSSQSGHNTVSWYQQALGQGPQFIFQYYREEENGRGNFPPRFSGLQFPNYSSELNVNALELDDSALYLCASSPDTGAFQETQYFGPGTRLLVL.

This rearrangement joins TRBV11-2 to TRBJ1-6; tentative D call: TRBD1 (5 bases). CDR1 is SGHAT, CDR2 FQNNGV, per germline. This CDR3 spans 16 amino acids. V shed 4 bases and J shed 7 bases, with 17 bases lying between them. Written as DNA, the CDR3 is TGTGCCAGCAGCTATGACAGCCTGCTGCGGAATTCACCCCTCCACTTT. This sequence encodes CASSYDSLLRNSPLHF.

This sequence joins TRBV6-1 and TRBJ2-5; 9 bases fit TRBD2. J gave up 4 bases and V 2 bases, and 23 bases lay outside the gene matches. Germline V gives CDR1 MNHNS, CDR2 SASEGT. The CDR3 runs to 21 residues. The CDR3 reads CASSEPGFSGLAITGGETQYF. CDR3 sequence (DNA): TGTGCCAGCAGTGAACCCGGGTTTTCTGGACTAGCGATAACGGGGGGAGAGACCCAGTACTTC.

J is TRBJ2-3 and V is TRBV5-4; D possibly corresponds to TRBD1 (6 bases). This CDR3 is built from 15 residues. V lost 4 bases and J lost 4, with 16 bases in between. Germline CDR1 and CDR2: SGHNT and YYREEE (reference sequence). Here the CDR3 DNA reads TGTGCCAGCAGCCCCCGGGACAAGACGGCAGATACGCAGTATTTT. Translating gives CASSPRDKTADTQYF.